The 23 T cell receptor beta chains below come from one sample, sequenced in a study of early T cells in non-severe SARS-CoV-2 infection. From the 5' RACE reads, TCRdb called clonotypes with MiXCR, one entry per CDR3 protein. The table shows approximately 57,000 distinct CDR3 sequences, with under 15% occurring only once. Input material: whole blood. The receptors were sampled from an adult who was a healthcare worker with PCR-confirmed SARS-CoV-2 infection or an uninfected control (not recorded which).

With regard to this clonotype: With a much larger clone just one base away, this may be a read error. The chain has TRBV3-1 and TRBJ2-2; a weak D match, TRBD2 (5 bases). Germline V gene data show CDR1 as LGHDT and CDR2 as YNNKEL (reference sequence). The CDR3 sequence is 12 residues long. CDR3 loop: CASSHHTGEMFF. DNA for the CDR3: TGTGCCAGCAGCCACCACACCGGGGAGATGTTTTTT.

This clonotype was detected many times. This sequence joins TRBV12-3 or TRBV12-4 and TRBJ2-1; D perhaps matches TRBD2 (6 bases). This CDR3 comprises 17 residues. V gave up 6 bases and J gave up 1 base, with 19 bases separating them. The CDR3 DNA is TGTGCCAGCAGAACGTGGGGAGGCAGAGAGTCCTACAATGAGCAGTTCTTC. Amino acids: CASRTWGGRESYNEQFF.

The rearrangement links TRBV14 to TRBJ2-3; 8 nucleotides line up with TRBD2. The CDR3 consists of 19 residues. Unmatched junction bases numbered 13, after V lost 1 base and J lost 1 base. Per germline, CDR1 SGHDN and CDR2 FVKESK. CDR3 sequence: CASSQVYPSGQYRTDTQYF. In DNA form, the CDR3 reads TGTGCCAGCAGCCAAGTCTACCCTAGCGGGCAATACCGCACAGATACGCAGTATTTT.

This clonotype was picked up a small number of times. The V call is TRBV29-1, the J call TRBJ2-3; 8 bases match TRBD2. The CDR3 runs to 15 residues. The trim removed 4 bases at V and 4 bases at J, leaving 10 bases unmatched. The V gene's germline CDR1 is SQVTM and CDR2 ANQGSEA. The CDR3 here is CSVVVQTSAPDTQYF. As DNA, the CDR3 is TGCAGCGTTGTGGTCCAGACTAGCGCCCCAGATACGCAGTATTTT.

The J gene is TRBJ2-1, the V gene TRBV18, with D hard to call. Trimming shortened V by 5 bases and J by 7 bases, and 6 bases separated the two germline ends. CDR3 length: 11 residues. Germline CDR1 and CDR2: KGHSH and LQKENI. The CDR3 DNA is TGTGCCAGCTCAGGGATAAATGAGCAGTTCTTC. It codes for CASSGINEQFF.

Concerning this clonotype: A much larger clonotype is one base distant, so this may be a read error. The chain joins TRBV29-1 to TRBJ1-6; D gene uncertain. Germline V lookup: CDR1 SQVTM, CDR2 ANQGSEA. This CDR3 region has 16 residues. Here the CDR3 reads CSVEDPATLYNSSLHF. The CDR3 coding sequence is TGCAGCGTTGAAGATCCGGCGACCCTCTATAATTCATCCCTCCACTTT.

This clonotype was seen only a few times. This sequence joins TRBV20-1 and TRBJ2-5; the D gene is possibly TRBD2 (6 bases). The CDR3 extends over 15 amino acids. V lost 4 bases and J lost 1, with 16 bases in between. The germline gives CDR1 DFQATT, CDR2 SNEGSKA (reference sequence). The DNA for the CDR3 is TGCAGTGCTAAGGCTTGGGGGGAGGTCCAAGAGACCCAGTACTTC. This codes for CSAKAWGEVQETQYF.

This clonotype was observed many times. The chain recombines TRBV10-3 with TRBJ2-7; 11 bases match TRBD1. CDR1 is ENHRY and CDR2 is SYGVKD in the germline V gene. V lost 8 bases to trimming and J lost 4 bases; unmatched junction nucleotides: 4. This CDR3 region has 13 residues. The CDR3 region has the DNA TGTGCCATCTCGGGACAGGGGGGGTACGAGCAGTACTTC. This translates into CAISGQGGYEQYF.

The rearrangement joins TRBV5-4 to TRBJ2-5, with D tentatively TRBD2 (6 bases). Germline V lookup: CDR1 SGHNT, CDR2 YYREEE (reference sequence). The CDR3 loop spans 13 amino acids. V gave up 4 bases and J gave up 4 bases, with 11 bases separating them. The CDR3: CASSPGVAETQYF. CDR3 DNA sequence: TGTGCCAGCAGCCCGGGGGTGGCAGAGACCCAGTACTTC.

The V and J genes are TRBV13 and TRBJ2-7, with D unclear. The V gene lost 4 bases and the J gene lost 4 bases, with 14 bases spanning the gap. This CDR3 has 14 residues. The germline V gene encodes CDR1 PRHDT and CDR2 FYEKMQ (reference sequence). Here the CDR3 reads CASSSGELLYEQYF. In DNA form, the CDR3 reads TGTGCCAGCAGCTCCGGAGAGCTGTTGTACGAGCAGTACTTC.

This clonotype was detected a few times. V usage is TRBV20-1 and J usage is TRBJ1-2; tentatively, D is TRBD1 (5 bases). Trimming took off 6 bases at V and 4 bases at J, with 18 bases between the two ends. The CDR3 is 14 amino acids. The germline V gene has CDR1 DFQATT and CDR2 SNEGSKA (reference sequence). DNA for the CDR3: TGCAGTGCGGATGCACTCAGGGCGGGCTATGGCTACACCTTC. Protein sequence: CSADALRAGYGYTF.

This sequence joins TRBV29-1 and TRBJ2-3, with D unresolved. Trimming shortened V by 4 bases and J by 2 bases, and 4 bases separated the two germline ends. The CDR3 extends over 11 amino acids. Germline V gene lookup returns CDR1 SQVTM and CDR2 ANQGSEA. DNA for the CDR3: TGCAGCGTTGTTGCCACAGATACGCAGTATTTT. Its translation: CSVVATDTQYF.

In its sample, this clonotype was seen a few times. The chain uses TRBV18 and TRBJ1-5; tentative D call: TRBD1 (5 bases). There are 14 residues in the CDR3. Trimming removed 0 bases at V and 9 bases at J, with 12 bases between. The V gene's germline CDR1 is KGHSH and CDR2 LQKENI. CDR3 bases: TGTGCCAGCTCACCACCGGGGCAGTCCGGGCCCCAGCATTTT. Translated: CASSPPGQSGPQHF.

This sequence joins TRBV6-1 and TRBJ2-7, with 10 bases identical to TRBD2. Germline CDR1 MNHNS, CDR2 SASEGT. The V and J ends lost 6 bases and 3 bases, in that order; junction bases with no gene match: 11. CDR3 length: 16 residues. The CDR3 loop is CASSPNDSGRYYEQYF. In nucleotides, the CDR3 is TGTGCCAGCAGCCCAAACGATAGCGGGAGGTACTACGAGCAGTACTTC.

This CDR3 reads CASSQDFFGGFNSPLHF. DNA for the CDR3: TGCGCCAGCAGCCAAGATTTTTTTGGGGGGTTTAATTCACCCCTCCACTTT. This chain links TRBV4-3 with TRBJ1-6, with D maybe TRBD1 (5 bases). This CDR3 is 17 amino acids long. Trimming stripped 0 bases from V and 6 bases from J, with 15 bases between. From germline, CDR1 is LGHNA and CDR2 YSLEER.

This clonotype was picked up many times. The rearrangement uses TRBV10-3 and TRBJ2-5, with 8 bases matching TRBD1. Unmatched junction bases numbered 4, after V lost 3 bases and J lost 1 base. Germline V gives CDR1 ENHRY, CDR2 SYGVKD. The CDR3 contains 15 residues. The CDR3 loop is CAISDAGQAQETQYF. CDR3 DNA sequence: TGTGCCATCAGTGACGCGGGACAGGCCCAAGAGACCCAGTACTTC.

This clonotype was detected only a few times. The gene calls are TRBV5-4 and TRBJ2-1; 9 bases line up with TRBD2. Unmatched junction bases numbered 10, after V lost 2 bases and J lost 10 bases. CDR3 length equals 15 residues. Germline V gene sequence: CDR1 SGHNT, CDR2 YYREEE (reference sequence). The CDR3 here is CASSLLAGRGFEQFF. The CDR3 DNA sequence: TGTGCCAGCAGCTTACTAGCGGGCAGGGGTTTCGAGCAGTTCTTC.

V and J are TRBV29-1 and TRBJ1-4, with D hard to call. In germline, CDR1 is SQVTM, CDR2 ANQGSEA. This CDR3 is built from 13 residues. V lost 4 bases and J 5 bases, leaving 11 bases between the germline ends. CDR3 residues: CSVARPPNEKLFF. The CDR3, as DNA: TGCAGCGTTGCACGTCCTCCCAATGAAAAACTGTTTTTT.

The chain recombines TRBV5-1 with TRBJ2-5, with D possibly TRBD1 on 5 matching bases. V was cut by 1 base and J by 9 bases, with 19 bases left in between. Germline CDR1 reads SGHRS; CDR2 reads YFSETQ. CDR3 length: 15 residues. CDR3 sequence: CASSLSSPELRAQYF. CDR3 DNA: TGCGCCAGCAGCTTGTCGTCGCCCGAACTCAGGGCCCAGTACTTC. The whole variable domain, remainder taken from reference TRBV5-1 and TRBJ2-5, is KAGVTQTPRYLIKTRGQQVTLSCSPISGHRSVSWYQQTPGQGLQFLFEYFSETQRNKGNFPGRFSGRQFSNSRSEMNVSTLELGDSALYLCASSLSSPELRAQYFGPGTRLLVL.

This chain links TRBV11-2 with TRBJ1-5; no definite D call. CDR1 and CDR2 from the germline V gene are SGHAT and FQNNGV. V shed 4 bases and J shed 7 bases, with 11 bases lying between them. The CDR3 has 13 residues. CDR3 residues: CASSSDPGQPQHF. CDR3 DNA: TGTGCCAGCAGCTCTGACCCTGGGCAGCCCCAGCATTTT.

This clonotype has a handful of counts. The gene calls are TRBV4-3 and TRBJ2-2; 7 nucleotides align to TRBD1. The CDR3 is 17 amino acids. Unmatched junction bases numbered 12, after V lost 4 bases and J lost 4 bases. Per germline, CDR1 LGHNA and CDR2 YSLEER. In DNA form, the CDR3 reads TGCGCCAGCAGCCGAGTAGCAGGGGGATCGGGCACCGGGGAGCTGTTTTTT. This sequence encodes CASSRVAGGSGTGELFF.

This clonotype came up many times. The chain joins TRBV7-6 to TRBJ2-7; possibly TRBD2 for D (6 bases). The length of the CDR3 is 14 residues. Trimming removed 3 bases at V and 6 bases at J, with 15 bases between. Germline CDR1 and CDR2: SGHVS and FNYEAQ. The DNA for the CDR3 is TGTGCCAGCAGCTTTTTCATGGGGGGTAGCGAGCAGTACTTC. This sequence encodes CASSFFMGGSEQYF.

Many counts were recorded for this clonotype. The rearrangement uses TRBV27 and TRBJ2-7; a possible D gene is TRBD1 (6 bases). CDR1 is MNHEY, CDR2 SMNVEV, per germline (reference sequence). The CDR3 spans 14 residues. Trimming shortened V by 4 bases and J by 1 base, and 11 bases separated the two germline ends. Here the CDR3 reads CASSSSGVSYEQYF. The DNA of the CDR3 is TGTGCCAGCAGTTCCTCAGGGGTTTCCTACGAGCAGTACTTC.